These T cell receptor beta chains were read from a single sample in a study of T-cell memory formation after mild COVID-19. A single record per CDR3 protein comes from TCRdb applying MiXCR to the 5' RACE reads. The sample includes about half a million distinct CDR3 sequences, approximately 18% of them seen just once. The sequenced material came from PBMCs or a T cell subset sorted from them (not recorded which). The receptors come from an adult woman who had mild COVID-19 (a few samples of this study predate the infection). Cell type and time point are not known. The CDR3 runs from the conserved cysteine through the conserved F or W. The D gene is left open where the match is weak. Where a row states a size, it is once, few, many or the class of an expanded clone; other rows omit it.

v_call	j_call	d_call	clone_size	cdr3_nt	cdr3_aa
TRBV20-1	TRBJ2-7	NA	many	TGCAGTGCTAGACGTCCAGGGGTGATATACGAGCAGTACTTC	CSARRPGVIYEQYF
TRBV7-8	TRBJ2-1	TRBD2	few	TGTGCCAGCAGCTTATCCCTGAGCGGGGGGCAGAGTGAGCAGTTCTTC	CASSLSLSGGQSEQFF
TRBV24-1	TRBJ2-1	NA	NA	TGTGCCACCAGCGAGACGGGAGACAGGGCAAATGAGCAGTTCTTC	CATSETGDRANEQFF
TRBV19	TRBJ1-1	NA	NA	TGTGCCAGTAGTATCCCCCTCTCAGCGGGGGTTTGTACTGAAGCTTTCTTT	CASSIPLSAGVCTEAFF
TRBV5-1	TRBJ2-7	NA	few	TGCGCCAGCAGCTTGGGGACAGATATCTACGAGCAGTACTTC	CASSLGTDIYEQYF
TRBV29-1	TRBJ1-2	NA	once	TGCAGCGTTGATCGTCTAGGGGAGGGCTACACCTTC	CSVDRLGEGYTF
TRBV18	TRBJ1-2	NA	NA	TGTGCCAGCTCACCCTTCATCGCAGGGGAGGATGGCTACACCTTC	CASSPFIAGEDGYTF
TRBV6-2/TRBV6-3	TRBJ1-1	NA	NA	TGTGCCAGCAGCCCTCCCGACAGGACTGAAGCTTTCTTT	CASSPPDRTEAFF
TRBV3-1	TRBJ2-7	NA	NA	TGTGCCAGCAGCTCCCGGGACGGACCCTACGAGCAGTACTTC	CASSSRDGPYEQYF
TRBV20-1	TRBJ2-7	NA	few	TGCAGTGCCAAGGCGGCGGGACTTCGGGCCTACGAGCAGTACTTC	CSAKAAGLRAYEQYF
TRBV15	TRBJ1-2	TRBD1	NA	TGTGCCACCAGCAGAGATCCCCCTCCGGCGGGACAGGGAAACTATGGCTACACCTTC	CATSRDPPPAGQGNYGYTF
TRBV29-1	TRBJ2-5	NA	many	TGCAGCGTTGGTCGCGCCCAAGAGACCCAGTACTTC	CSVGRAQETQYF
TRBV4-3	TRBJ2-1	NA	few	TGCGCCAGCAGCCAAGATCCAGGGTTTGAGCAGTTCTTC	CASSQDPGFEQFF
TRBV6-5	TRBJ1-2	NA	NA	TGTGCCAGCAGTTACTCAACAGGGAGGGGCTACACCTTC	CASSYSTGRGYTF
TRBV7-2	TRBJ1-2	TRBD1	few	TGTGCCAGCACCTCGGACAGGGGAAATGGCTACACCTTC	CASTSDRGNGYTF
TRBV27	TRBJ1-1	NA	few	TGTGCCAGCAGTGGACAGACAGGAATGAACACTGAAGCTTTCTTT	CASSGQTGMNTEAFF
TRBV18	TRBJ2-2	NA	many	TGTGCCAGCTCACCTTCTAACACCGGGGAGCTGTTTTTT	CASSPSNTGELFF
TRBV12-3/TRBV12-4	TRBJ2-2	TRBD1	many	TGTGCCAGCAGTCCGGGACAGGGACTCACCGGGGAGCTGTTTTTT	CASSPGQGLTGELFF
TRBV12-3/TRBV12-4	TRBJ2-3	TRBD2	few	TGTGCCAGCAGCCACGGGGTAGCGGGAATAACAGATACGCAGTATTTT	CASSHGVAGITDTQYF
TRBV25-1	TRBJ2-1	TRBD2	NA	TGTGCCAGCAGTGAATCCTCCGGGACTAGCGGAGTGGGTTATGAGCAGTTCTTC	CASSESSGTSGVGYEQFF
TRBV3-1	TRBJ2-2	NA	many	TGTGCCAGCAGCCGACCTACTAGCCTGAACACCGGGGAGCTGTTTTTT	CASSRPTSLNTGELFF
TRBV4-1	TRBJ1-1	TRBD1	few	TGCGCCAGCAGCCAAACCGGGACAGTGAACACTGAAGCTTTCTTT	CASSQTGTVNTEAFF
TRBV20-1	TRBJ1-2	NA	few	TGCAGTTTAACAGGATTGGATGGCTACACCTTC	CSLTGLDGYTF
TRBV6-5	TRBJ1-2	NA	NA	TGTGCCAGCAGTTACGGGCCAGGGGAGGGCTACACCTTC	CASSYGPGEGYTF
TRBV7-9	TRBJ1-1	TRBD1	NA	TGTGCCAGCAGCTTATGGACTCGAGACAGGGAGATGGGGATGAACACTGAAGCTTTCTTT	CASSLWTRDREMGMNTEAFF
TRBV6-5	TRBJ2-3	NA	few	TGTGCCAGCAGTTATGACCCGGGGAGCACAGATACGCAGTATTTT	CASSYDPGSTDTQYF
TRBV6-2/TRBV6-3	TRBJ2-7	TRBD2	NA	TGTGCCAGCACCTACAAGACTAGCGGCAACGAGCAGTACTTC	CASTYKTSGNEQYF
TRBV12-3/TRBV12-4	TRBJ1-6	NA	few	TGTGCCAGCAGTCTGGCCGAGAATTCACCCCTCCACTTT	CASSLAENSPLHF
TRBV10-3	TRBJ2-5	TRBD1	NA	TGTGCCATCAGATCGCCCGGGACAGGGGGCGAGGAGACCCAGTACTTC	CAIRSPGTGGEETQYF
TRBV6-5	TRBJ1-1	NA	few	TGTGCCAGCAGTACGGGACACCGGGGAGCTTTCTTT	CASSTGHRGAFF
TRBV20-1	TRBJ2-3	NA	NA	TGCAGTGCTAGAGATGCCCGGGGACCCACAGATACGCAGTATTTT	CSARDARGPTDTQYF
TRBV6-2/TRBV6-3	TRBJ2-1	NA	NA	TGTGCCAGCAGTTACAGCCGGGGTCCTTCCTACAATGAGCAGTTCTTC	CASSYSRGPSYNEQFF
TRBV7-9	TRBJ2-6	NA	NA	TGTGCCAGCAGGATACAAGTCTCTGGGGCCAACGTCCTGACTTTC	CASRIQVSGANVLTF
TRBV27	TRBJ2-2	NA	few	TGTGCCAGCAGTTTAACTTATTCAGGGATGACCGGGGAGCTGTTTTTT	CASSLTYSGMTGELFF
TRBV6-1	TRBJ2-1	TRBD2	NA	TGTGCCAGCAGTAGCGGGAGGGGTCGTAGACAGGCCAATGAGCAGTTCTTC	CASSSGRGRRQANEQFF
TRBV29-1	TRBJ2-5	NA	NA	TGCAGCGTTGTAGGGGGATTAGAAGAGACCCAGTACTTC	CSVVGGLEETQYF
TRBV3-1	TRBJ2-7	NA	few	TGTGCCAGCAGCCTTCGCTTGCGCTCTCCAACCGAGCAGTACTTC	CASSLRLRSPTEQYF
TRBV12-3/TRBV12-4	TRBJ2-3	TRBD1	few	TGTGCCAGCAGTACCGGGGGACAGGCCTCCACAGATACGCAGTATTTT	CASSTGGQASTDTQYF
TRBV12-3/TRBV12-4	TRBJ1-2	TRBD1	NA	TGTGCCAGCAGTTCTCGGACAGGGCTTGGCTACACCTTC	CASSSRTGLGYTF
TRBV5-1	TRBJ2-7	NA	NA	TGCGCCAGCAGCTTTGCGGACTCCTACGAGCAGTACTTC	CASSFADSYEQYF
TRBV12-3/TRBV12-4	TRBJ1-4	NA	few	TGTGCCAGCACCTTCGAACGACAGCTGGGGGAAAAACTGTTTTTT	CASTFERQLGEKLFF
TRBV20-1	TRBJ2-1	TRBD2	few	TGCAGTGCTAGAGATCTAGGTAGCGGGAGGTTCGATGAGCAGTTCTTC	CSARDLGSGRFDEQFF
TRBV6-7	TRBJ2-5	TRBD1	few	TGTGCCAGCAGCCCACCAGGACAGGGGGAGACCCAGTACTTC	CASSPPGQGETQYF
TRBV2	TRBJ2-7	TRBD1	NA	TGTGCCAGCAGTAGGGACAGGGTCACCTACGAGCAGTACTTC	CASSRDRVTYEQYF
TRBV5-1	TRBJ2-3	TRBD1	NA	TGCGCCAGCAGCGCGGGACAGGGTGGGGCAGATACGCAGTATTTT	CASSAGQGGADTQYF
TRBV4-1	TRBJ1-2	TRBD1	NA	TGCGCCAGCAGCCAAGCGGCCGGACAGGATGGCTACACCTTC	CASSQAAGQDGYTF
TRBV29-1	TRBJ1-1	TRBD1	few	TGCAGCGTGGGGACCCAGGGGGCTTGGGGCACTGAAGCTTTCTTT	CSVGTQGAWGTEAFF
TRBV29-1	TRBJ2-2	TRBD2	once	TGCAGCGTTGAAACACCGGGGGGGCATACCGGGGAGCTGTTTTTT	CSVETPGGHTGELFF
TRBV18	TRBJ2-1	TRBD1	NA	TGTGCCAGCTCACCGGGGACAGGACGGTACAATGAGCAGTTCTTC	CASSPGTGRYNEQFF
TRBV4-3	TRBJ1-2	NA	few	TGCGCCAGCAGCCAAGATTTGGGGGTATATGGCTACACCTTC	CASSQDLGVYGYTF
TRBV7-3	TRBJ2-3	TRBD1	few	TGTGCCAGCAGCTTCAATCCCGGGACAGGGGGAGGCACAGATACGCAGTATTTT	CASSFNPGTGGGTDTQYF
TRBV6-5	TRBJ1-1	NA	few	TGTGCCAGCAGTTACTCGAGAGCAGGGCTGAACACTGAAGCTTTCTTT	CASSYSRAGLNTEAFF
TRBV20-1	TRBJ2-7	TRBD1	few	TGCAGTGCTAGTCCCCGGGACAGGGGGCTATACGAGCAGTACTTC	CSASPRDRGLYEQYF